This entry lists 32 T cell receptor beta chains sequenced from one sample in a study of cytomegalovirus exposure and HLA in healthy donors. PCR employed 60 Vbeta and 13 Jbeta primers. The assay was immunoSEQ multiplex PCR, and TCRdb's table has in-frame clones only and misses some. This sample has roughly 260,000 clones, with 84% found just once. Sequencing was done on a sample of PBMCs. These receptors all come from a woman in her thirties or forties in good health and CMV-seropositive.

The count of this clone is one. The genes are TRBV29-1 and TRBJ1-1; 9 nucleotides align to TRBD1. Trimming cost V 3 bases and J 1 base; bases outside gene matches: 3. This CDR3 spans 14 amino acids. Germline CDR1 is SQVTM and CDR2 is ANQGSEA. The CDR3, as DNA: TGCAGCGTTGATAAGGACAGGGGGAACACTGAAGCTTTCTTT. This encodes CSVDKDRGNTEAFF.

The chain carries TRBV4-3 and TRBJ2-1, with 11 nucleotides matching TRBD2. In germline, CDR1 is LGHNA, CDR2 YSLEER. Trimming removed 0 bases from V and 4 bases from J; junction bases left unmatched: 11. There are 19 residues in the CDR3. The CDR3 nucleotides are TGCGCCAGCAGCCAAGATTGGATGGCTAGCGGGGGGAAGTACAATGAGCAGTTCTTC. Translation gives CASSQDWMASGGKYNEQFF.

As for this clone: Other DNA sequences in the same sample also yield this CDR3. The chain uses TRBV10-3 and TRBJ2-3; TRBD2 aligns across 15 bases. Germline values: CDR1 ENHRY, CDR2 SYGVKD. This CDR3 contains 16 residues. V was pared by 4 bases and J by 3 bases, with 2 bases of the junction left unmatched. The CDR3 region is CAISGTSGRETDTQYF. CDR3 nucleotide sequence: TGTGCCATCAGTGGGACTAGCGGGAGGGAGACAGATACGCAGTATTTT.

The chain couples TRBV5-6 to TRBJ2-4; 10 bases match TRBD2. With 1 base clipped from V and 6 bases from J, the junction kept 10 bases outside the gene matches. There are 17 residues in the CDR3. Germline V gene data show CDR1 as SGHDT and CDR2 as YYEEEE. The CDR3 is CASSLRTSGGNGNIQYF. CDR3 sequence (DNA): TGTGCCAGCAGCTTGCGGACTAGCGGAGGGAATGGAAACATTCAGTACTTC.

The CDR3 nucleotides read TGTGCCAGCAGGGACGGGGGGAGGGAGCAGTACTTC. Translating gives CASRDGGREQYF. The V and J genes are TRBV28 and TRBJ2-7, with 7 positions matching TRBD2. Per the germline V gene, CDR1 is MDHEN and CDR2 is SYDVKM. The V gene end was trimmed by 6 bases and the J gene end by 7 bases; junction bases not matched to a gene: 6. This CDR3 spans 12 amino acids. Full variable domain (outside the CDR3, taken from reference TRBV28 and TRBJ2-7): DVKVTQSSRYLVKRTGEKVFLECVQDMDHENMFWYRQDPGLGLRLIYFSYDVKMKEKGDIPEGYSVSREKKERFSLILESASTNQTSMYLCASRDGGREQYFGPGTRLTVT.

This clone was seen only once. This rearrangement joins TRBV13 to TRBJ1-2; no definite D call. The germline CDR1 and CDR2 sequences are PRHDT and FYEKMQ (reference sequence). V was clipped by 1 base and J by 8 bases, with 8 bases between them. CDR3 size: 12 residues. CDR3 sequence reads: CASSLVLEGYTF. Here the CDR3 DNA reads TGTGCCAGCAGCTTAGTGCTGGAGGGCTACACCTTC.

This rearrangement joins TRBV29-1 to TRBJ2-7, with a tentative D call TRBD1 (5 bases). Germline-derived CDR1 and CDR2 are SQVTM and ANQGSEA. Deletions cut 5 bases from V and 4 bases from J, with 9 bases between. CDR3 length equals 11 residues. CDR3 residues: CSVSQGYEQYF. The CDR3 DNA sequence: TGCAGCGTTAGTCAGGGATACGAGCAGTACTTC.

V gene TRBV29-1 combines with J gene TRBJ1-1; 8 positions match TRBD1. Germline V gene sequence: CDR1 SQVTM, CDR2 ANQGSEA. V dropped 6 bases and J dropped 5; count of bases not matched to a gene: 5. The CDR3 contains 12 residues. The chain's CDR3 is CSVIQGGTEAFF. Here the CDR3 DNA reads TGCAGCGTCATACAGGGGGGAACTGAAGCTTTCTTT.

The chain uses TRBV11-1 and TRBJ1-2; 7 positions agree with TRBD1. This CDR3 has 15 amino acids. CDR1 is SGHAT and CDR2 is FQDESV in the germline V gene (reference sequence). With V trimmed by 5 bases and J by 1 base, 7 bases remained unmatched. CDR3 nucleotide sequence: TGTGCCAGCAGCCAGGTGACAGGGCGTAACTATGGCTACACCTTC. Its protein is CASSQVTGRNYGYTF.

The rearrangement links TRBV6-5 to TRBJ1-5; D is unclear. Per germline, CDR1 MNHEY and CDR2 SVGAGI. The CDR3 covers 13 residues. The V end lost 7 bases, the J end lost 2 bases, and 9 bases lay between the germline ends. CDR3: CASTPHGNQPQHF. DNA for the CDR3: TGTGCCAGCACCCCACACGGCAATCAGCCCCAGCATTTT.

This chain uses TRBV6-4 with TRBJ2-1; no definite D call. From germline, CDR1 is MRHNA and CDR2 SNTAGT. The V end was cut by 0 bases, the J end by 6 bases, with 15 bases between. The CDR3 extends over 16 amino acids. CDR3 sequence reads: CASSDSAVGQSNEQFF. In DNA, the CDR3 is TGTGCCAGCAGTGACTCGGCCGTTGGGCAGTCCAATGAGCAGTTCTTC.

The chain is built from TRBV29-1 and TRBJ2-1; 9 bases agree with TRBD2. Germline CDR1 is SQVTM and CDR2 is ANQGSEA. The CDR3 loop spans 14 amino acids. The junction had 10 bases not matched to a gene; V was cut back by 4 bases and J by 9 bases. The CDR3, as DNA: TGCAGCGTTGTTGCGGGAGGGATCAACATTGAGCAGTTCTTC. Translating gives CSVVAGGINIEQFF.

The chain joins TRBV19 to TRBJ1-1; D is ambiguous. From germline, CDR1 is LNHDA and CDR2 SQIVND (reference sequence). V dropped 3 bases and J dropped 8 bases, with 13 bases sitting between them. This CDR3 spans 13 amino acids. The CDR3 DNA reads TGTGCCAGTAGTATTCTCCCCGGGAAGGAAGCTTTCTTT. As protein: CASSILPGKEAFF.

J is TRBJ2-1 and V is TRBV7-9, with a possible D match to TRBD1 (5 bases). V was cut by 5 bases and J by 6 bases, with 11 bases left in between. CDR3 length equals 13 residues. Looked up from germline, CDR1 is SEHNR and CDR2 is FQNEAQ (reference sequence). This chain's CDR3 is CASSKTESNEQFF. CDR3 in DNA: TGTGCCAGCAGCAAGACAGAGAGCAATGAGCAGTTCTTC.

This chain links TRBV28 with TRBJ2-7; the match to TRBD1 covers 7 bases. CDR1 and CDR2 (germline): MDHEN, SYDVKM. This CDR3 has 15 residues. V gave up 5 bases and J gave up 5 bases; unmatched junction bases: 12. In DNA, the CDR3 is TGTGCCAGCAGTGCCCCCCGGAACAGGGGTCACGAGCAGTACTTC. Amino acids: CASSAPRNRGHEQYF.

This sequence joins TRBV6-1 and TRBJ1-6; TRBD1 agrees at 11 bases. The CDR3 is 15 residues long. CDR1 is MNHNS, CDR2 SASEGT, per germline. After removal of 3 bases from V and 7 bases from J, the junction contained 2 bases not matched to a gene. The CDR3 spells CASSDWDRGNSPLHF. CDR3 coding DNA: TGTGCCAGCAGTGACTGGGACAGGGGGAATTCACCCCTCCACTTT.

The chain combines TRBV30 with TRBJ2-3, with 9 bases lining up with TRBD1. Germline loops: CDR1 GTSNPN, CDR2 SVGIG (reference sequence). The CDR3 loop spans 14 amino acids. V lost 3 bases, J lost 2 bases, and 3 bases stayed unmatched. CDR3 in amino acids: CAWRDRGFTDTQYF. Written as DNA, the CDR3 is TGTGCCTGGAGGGACAGGGGATTCACAGATACGCAGTATTTT.

The rearrangement joins TRBV19 to TRBJ2-2; possibly TRBD2 for D (5 bases). The CDR3 runs 14 residues. Trimming left V 5 bases short and J 4 bases short, with 11 bases between. Germline assignment: CDR1 LNHDA and CDR2 SQIVND (reference sequence). CDR3 coding DNA: TGTGCCAGTAGTTGGCTCGGGGTCACCGGGGAGCTGTTTTTT. The encoded protein is CASSWLGVTGELFF.

The J gene is TRBJ2-1, the V gene TRBV5-1; possible D gene TRBD1, 5 bases. The CDR3 is 13 amino acids. V lost 1 base, J lost 10 bases, and 12 bases lay in between. CDR1 is SGHRS, CDR2 YFSETQ, per germline. The chain's CDR3 is CASSLSEQAEQFF. CDR3 nucleotides: TGCGCCAGCAGCTTGTCAGAACAGGCGGAGCAGTTCTTC. Based on the CDR3 plus reference TRBV5-1 and TRBJ2-1, the full variable domain is KAGVTQTPRYLIKTRGQQVTLSCSPISGHRSVSWYQQTPGQGLQFLFEYFSETQRNKGNFPGRFSGRQFSNSRSEMNVSTLELGDSALYLCASSLSEQAEQFFGPGTRLTVL.

The V and J genes are TRBV19 and TRBJ2-1, with 10 bases fitting TRBD2. V lost 5 bases to trimming and J lost 6 bases; unmatched junction nucleotides: 10. From germline, CDR1 is LNHDA and CDR2 SQIVND (reference sequence). The CDR3 totals 16 residues. This CDR3 is CASSPIPSGSANEQFF. The CDR3 region has the DNA TGTGCCAGTAGTCCGATTCCTAGCGGGAGTGCCAATGAGCAGTTCTTC.

The J gene is TRBJ2-3, the V gene TRBV4-3; 8 bases align to TRBD2. In germline, CDR1 is LGHNA, CDR2 YSLEER. The length of the CDR3 is 14 residues. J lost 5 bases, V lost 1 base, and 2 bases had no gene match. CDR3: CASSQGLAGDTQYF. DNA for the CDR3: TGCGCCAGCAGCCAAGGCCTAGCGGGAGATACGCAGTATTTT.

This sequence joins TRBV30 and TRBJ1-6, with D possibly TRBD1 on 6 matching bases. In germline, CDR1 is GTSNPN, CDR2 SVGIG (reference sequence). This CDR3 comprises 19 residues. Between the trimmed V and J ends, which lost 0 bases and 7 bases, there was a span of 25 bases. CDR3 in amino acids: CAWSVNMFTGNLGNSPLHF. The CDR3 DNA reads TGTGCCTGGAGTGTAAATATGTTTACAGGGAACTTGGGAAATTCACCCCTCCACTTT.

V usage is TRBV18 and J usage is TRBJ1-4; a weak D match, TRBD1 (5 bases). CDR1 is KGHSH, CDR2 LQKENI, per germline. V lost 0 bases, J lost 7 bases, and 9 bases lay in between. The CDR3 has 14 amino acids. The CDR3, as DNA: TGTGCCAGCTCACCACCGGCGGGGGGTGAAAAACTGTTTTTT. Residues: CASSPPAGGEKLFF.

The CDR3 bases are TGTGCCAGCAGCCCCCCGGTAGGGGCGGGAGGGCGCCCTGATACGCAGTATTTT. Amino acid sequence: CASSPPVGAGGRPDTQYF. J is TRBJ2-3 and V is TRBV7-8; 9 bases match TRBD2. J was trimmed by 6 bases and V by 5 bases; bases with no gene match: 18. Germline lookup yields CDR1 SGHVS and CDR2 FQNEAQ. This CDR3 comprises 18 residues.

The chain uses TRBV19 and TRBJ2-1, with D perhaps TRBD2 (6 bases). The V end lost 6 bases, the J end lost 7 bases, and 25 bases lay between the germline ends. The CDR3 has 17 residues. CDR1 is LNHDA, CDR2 SQIVND, per germline (reference sequence). CDR3 sequence reads: CASSRSSDSSRGNEQFF. CDR3 nucleotides: TGTGCCAGTAGCCGATCTAGCGACTCGTCTCGGGGGAATGAGCAGTTCTTC.

This clone was observed a handful of times. The DNA for the CDR3 is TGTGCCAGCAGCCAAGATTCACTCCCCCACTACGAGCAGTACTTC. This codes for CASSQDSLPHYEQYF. V gene TRBV4-2 combines with J gene TRBJ2-7, with D unclear. The CDR3 runs to 15 residues. Between the trimmed V and J ends, which lost 0 bases and 3 bases, there was a span of 12 bases. Germline assignment: CDR1 LGHNA and CDR2 YNFKEQ.

This clone was seen more than once but under ten times. This chain uses TRBV28 with TRBJ1-1; 8 positions agree with TRBD1. CDR1 and CDR2 (germline): MDHEN, SYDVKM. The CDR3 spans 15 residues. The V and J ends lost 6 bases and 5 bases, in that order; junction bases with no gene match: 11. The DNA for the CDR3 is TGTGCCAGCAGGGCGGACAGGGTCCGATGGACTGAAGCTTTCTTT. Its protein product is CASRADRVRWTEAFF.

This clone was recorded a few times. The gene calls are TRBV18 and TRBJ2-3; 11 nucleotides match TRBD2. The J segment lost 0 bases and the V segment lost 2 bases, leaving 1 base of the junction unmatched. Germline CDR1 KGHSH, CDR2 LQKENI. The CDR3 is 16 residues long. The DNA for the CDR3 is TGTGCCAGCTCACCAAGGACTAGCGGGAGCACAGATACGCAGTATTTT. Translating gives CASSPRTSGSTDTQYF.

The V and J genes are TRBV28 and TRBJ1-2; D remains ambiguous. Germline V CDR1 and CDR2: MDHEN, SYDVKM. The CDR3 length is 16 residues. The V end lost 1 base, the J end lost 0 bases, and 12 bases lay between the germline ends. The CDR3 loop is CASSLSRVRTNYGYTF. In nucleotides, the CDR3 is TGTGCCAGCAGTTTATCCCGGGTCCGGACTAACTATGGCTACACCTTC.

The chain has TRBV5-1 and TRBJ2-2, with a tentative D call TRBD2 (6 bases). The V end lost 4 bases, the J end lost 6 bases, and 19 bases lay between the germline ends. Germline V gene data show CDR1 as SGHRS and CDR2 as YFSETQ. This CDR3 comprises 16 residues. The CDR3 DNA reads TGCGCCAGCAGCCTTCCAACTAGCTTTGAGTCCGGGGAGCTGTTTTTT. Protein product: CASSLPTSFESGELFF.

The chain is built from TRBV7-9 and TRBJ2-1; D is perhaps TRBD1 (7 bases). Between the trimmed V and J ends, which lost 4 bases and 0 bases, there was a span of 16 bases. The CDR3 length is 17 residues. Germline lookup yields CDR1 SEHNR and CDR2 FQNEAQ (reference sequence). CDR3 amino acids: CASSSQGGAVSYNEQFF. CDR3 coding DNA: TGTGCCAGCAGCTCCCAGGGGGGTGCGGTCTCCTACAATGAGCAGTTCTTC.

The chain carries TRBV7-2 and TRBJ1-2; D is uncertain. The germline V and J ends were trimmed by 1 base and 2 bases, with 11 bases remaining between them. From germline, CDR1 is SGHTA and CDR2 FQGNSA. The CDR3 consists of 15 residues. In nucleotides, the CDR3 is TGTGCCAGCAGCTTAGAGCGGGGAGTCAACTATGGCTACACCTTC. It yields the protein CASSLERGVNYGYTF. Together with reference TRBV7-2 and TRBJ1-2, the CDR3 gives the full variable domain: GAGVSQSPSNKVTEKGKDVELRCDPISGHTALYWYRQSLGQGLEFLIYFQGNSAPDKSGLPSDRFSAERTGGSVSTLTIQRTQQEDSAVYLCASSLERGVNYGYTFGSGTRLTVV.